The 3 T cell receptor beta chains below come from one sample, sequenced in a study of control samples from healthy donors and cancer patients. Profiled with immunoSEQ multiplex PCR; TCRdb holds only in-frame clones, not every one. The sample comprises 120,000 or so clones, around nine tenths of which are singletons, and more than 8% rests with the top ten. Specimen: blood. The receptors were sampled from a man aged 40-50 years in good health.

This sequence joins TRBV11-2 and TRBJ2-7; 9 bases are shared with TRBD1. Germline CDR1 reads SGHAT; CDR2 reads FQNNGV. CDR3 length: 15 residues. The V and J ends lost 5 bases and 5 bases, in that order; junction bases with no gene match: 10. This CDR3 reads CASSLGQGIWDEQYF. CDR3 coding DNA: TGTGCCAGCAGCCTGGGACAGGGTATTTGGGACGAGCAGTACTTC.

This clone was found once. The V gene is TRBV9, the J gene TRBJ2-7, with 8 nucleotides matching TRBD2. V trimming: 2 bases; J trimming: 2 bases; junction bases outside the gene matches: 6. This CDR3 region has 15 residues. Germline loops: CDR1 SGDLS, CDR2 YYNGEE. CDR3 sequence reads: CASSVSSGGTYEQYF. CDR3 nucleotides: TGTGCCAGCAGCGTTTCAAGCGGGGGCACCTACGAGCAGTACTTC.

V is TRBV12-5 and J is TRBJ2-1; 7 bases align to TRBD2. CDR3 length equals 18 residues. Germline loops: CDR1 LGHNT, CDR2 FRNRAP. The trim removed 0 bases at V and 4 bases at J, leaving 12 bases unmatched. CDR3 amino acids: CASGLVKSASGLYNEQFF. CDR3 in DNA: TGTGCTAGTGGTTTGGTAAAGAGCGCTAGCGGACTATACAATGAGCAGTTCTTC. Using reference TRBV12-5 and TRBJ2-1 for the parts outside the CDR3, the full variable domain is DARVTQTPRHKVTEMGQEVTMRCQPILGHNTVFWYRQTMMQGLELLAYFRNRAPLDDSGMPKDRFSAEMPDATLATLKIQPSEPRDSAVYFCASGLVKSASGLYNEQFFGPGTRLTVL.